Shown below are 5 T cell receptor beta chains from a single sample sequenced in a study of cytomegalovirus exposure and HLA in healthy donors. Amplification used 60 Vbeta primers and 13 Jbeta primers. Produced via immunoSEQ multiplex PCR; TCRdb's table is partial and in-frame only. Of roughly 150,000 clones detected, 68% appear once; the ten largest clones hold 8.5% to 12%. Sequencing was carried out using PBMCs. These receptors were obtained from a man aged 25 to 40 in good health and CMV-seropositive.

The chain employs TRBV2 and TRBJ1-2, with 8 positions matching TRBD1. J was trimmed by 7 bases and V by 4 bases; bases with no gene match: 2. Germline V gene lookup returns CDR1 SNHLY and CDR2 FYNNEI. The CDR3 is 12 residues long. The CDR3 protein is CASSGTGSGYTF. CDR3 DNA sequence: TGTGCCAGCAGTGGGACAGGGTCTGGCTACACCTTC.

The chain links TRBV6-5 to TRBJ2-3; 8 bases are shared with TRBD2. CDR3 length: 15 amino acids. Germline CDR1 reads MNHEY; CDR2 reads SVGAGI. J was trimmed by 0 bases and V by 4 bases; bases with no gene match: 3. CDR3 amino acids: CASSLAGSSTDTQYF. The DNA for the CDR3 is TGTGCCAGCAGTTTAGCGGGGTCTAGCACAGATACGCAGTATTTT.

This clone was seen only once. CDR3: CASSPGGKQYF. The CDR3 bases are TGCGCCAGCAGCCCCGGGGGGAAGCAGTACTTC. The J gene is TRBJ2-7, the V gene TRBV5-1; 7 bases align to TRBD2. The V gene end was trimmed by 4 bases and the J gene end by 8 bases; junction bases not matched to a gene: 3. Germline V gene lookup returns CDR1 SGHRS and CDR2 YFSETQ. This CDR3 is built from 11 residues.

The chain couples TRBV27 to TRBJ2-3; TRBD2 matches 16 bases. Germline loops: CDR1 MNHEY, CDR2 SMNVEV (reference sequence). The CDR3 runs 15 residues. The V gene end was trimmed by 6 bases and the J gene end by 4 bases; junction bases not matched to a gene: 1. The CDR3 loop reads CASRGTSGRADTQYF. The CDR3 coding sequence is TGTGCCAGCAGGGGGACTAGCGGGAGGGCAGATACGCAGTATTTT.

The DNA for the CDR3 is TGTGCCAGCAGAATACTAGCGGGAGGGCCTGGTACGCAGTATTTT. Translating gives CASRILAGGPGTQYF. J is TRBJ2-3 and V is TRBV27; 13 positions agree with TRBD2. The CDR3 loop spans 15 amino acids. The V gene's germline CDR1 is MNHEY and CDR2 SMNVEV (reference sequence). V was pared by 6 bases and J by 8 bases, with 8 bases of the junction left unmatched.